The 3 T cell receptor beta chains below all came from one sample that was sequenced in a study of cytomegalovirus exposure and HLA in healthy donors. The PCR used 60 Vbeta and 13 Jbeta primers. Sequencing used immunoSEQ multiplex PCR; TCRdb keeps in-frame clones, though not all of them. There are 250,000 to 300,000 clones in the sample; about nine tenths occur only once, and 1.5% to 2% lies in the top ten. The source material was PBMCs. The origin of the receptors is a girl aged 2 to 9 in good health and CMV-seronegative.

The chain carries TRBV7-6 and TRBJ1-6; D may be TRBD1 (6 bases). CDR3 size: 16 residues. V was trimmed by 4 bases and J by 10 bases, leaving 20 bases between them. CDR1 is SGHVS and CDR2 is FNYEAQ in the germline V gene. CDR3 in amino acids: CASSYGTPQALSPLHF. For the CDR3, the DNA is TGTGCCAGCAGCTATGGGACACCTCAAGCCCTATCACCCCTCCACTTT.

The genes are TRBV27 and TRBJ2-5, with 10 bases identical to TRBD1. This CDR3 has 16 amino acids. The ends lost 5 bases at V and 4 bases at J; junction bases unmatched: 10. Germline V CDR1 and CDR2: MNHEY, SMNVEV (reference sequence). CDR3 protein: CASSGGPDRGRETQYF. DNA of the CDR3: TGTGCCAGCAGTGGGGGCCCCGACAGGGGGCGAGAGACCCAGTACTTC.

The CDR3 coding sequence is TGTGCCTGGAGTTTCTACCGGACTAGCGGGGGGGGCCTAAGCTCCTACGAGCAGTACTTC. Amino acids: CAWSFYRTSGGGLSSYEQYF. This chain connects TRBV30 to TRBJ2-7; 15 bases fit TRBD2. The germline CDR1 and CDR2 sequences are GTSNPN and SVGIG (reference sequence). The CDR3 totals 20 residues. The junction had 14 bases not matched to a gene; V was cut back by 2 bases and J by 0 bases.